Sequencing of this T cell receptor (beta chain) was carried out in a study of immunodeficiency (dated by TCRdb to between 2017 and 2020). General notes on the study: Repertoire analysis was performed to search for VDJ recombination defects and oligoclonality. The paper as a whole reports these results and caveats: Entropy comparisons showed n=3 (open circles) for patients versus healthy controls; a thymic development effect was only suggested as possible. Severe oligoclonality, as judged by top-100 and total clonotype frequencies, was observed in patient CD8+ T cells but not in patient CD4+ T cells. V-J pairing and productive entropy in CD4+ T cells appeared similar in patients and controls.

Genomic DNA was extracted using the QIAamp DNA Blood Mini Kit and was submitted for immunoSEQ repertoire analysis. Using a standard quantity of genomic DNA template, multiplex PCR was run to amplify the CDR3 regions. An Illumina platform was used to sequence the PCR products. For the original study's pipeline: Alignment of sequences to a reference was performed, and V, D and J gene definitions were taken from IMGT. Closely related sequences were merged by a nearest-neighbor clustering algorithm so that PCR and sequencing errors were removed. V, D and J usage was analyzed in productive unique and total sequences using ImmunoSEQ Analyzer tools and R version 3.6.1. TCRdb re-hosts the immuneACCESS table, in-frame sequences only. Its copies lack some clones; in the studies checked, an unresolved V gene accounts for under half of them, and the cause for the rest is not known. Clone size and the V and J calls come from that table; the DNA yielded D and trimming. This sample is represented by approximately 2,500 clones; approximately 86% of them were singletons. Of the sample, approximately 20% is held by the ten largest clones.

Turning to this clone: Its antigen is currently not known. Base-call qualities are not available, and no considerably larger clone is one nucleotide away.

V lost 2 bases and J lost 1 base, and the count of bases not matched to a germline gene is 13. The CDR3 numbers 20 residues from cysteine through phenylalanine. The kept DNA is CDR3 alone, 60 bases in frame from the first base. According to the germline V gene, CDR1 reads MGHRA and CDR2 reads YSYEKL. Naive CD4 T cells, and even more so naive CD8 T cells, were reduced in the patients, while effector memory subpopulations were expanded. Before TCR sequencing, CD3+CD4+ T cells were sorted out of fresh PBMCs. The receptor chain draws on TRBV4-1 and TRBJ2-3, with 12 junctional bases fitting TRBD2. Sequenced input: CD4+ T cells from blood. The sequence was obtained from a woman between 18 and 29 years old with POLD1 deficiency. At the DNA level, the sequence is TGCGCCAGCAGCCAAAGGCTTCCTAGCGGGAGGGCCCGGGGCACAGATACGCAGTATTTT. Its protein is CASSQRLPSGRARGTDTQYF.